This T cell receptor (beta chain) was captured in a study of T-cell memory formation after mild COVID-19. About the research overall: TCR clusters were largely donor specific.

This CDR3 region has 14 residues. Trimming left V 6 bases short and J 1 base short, with 12 bases between. Germline-derived CDR1 and CDR2 are MNHEY and SMNVEV (reference sequence). Using its own MiXCR run on the 5' RACE reads, TCRdb lists one record per CDR3 protein. The sample includes 530,000 or so distinct CDR3 sequences, approximately 15% of them seen just once. This chain joins TRBV27 and TRBJ1-1, with D hard to call. The receptor was derived from an adult woman who had mild COVID-19 (a few samples of this study predate the infection). Cell type and time point are not known. Input material: PBMCs or a T cell subset sorted from them (not recorded which). The CDR3 nucleotides read TGTGCCAGCAGGCCGTTTCAGAGGAACACTGAAGCTTTCTTT. Encoded protein: CASRPFQRNTEAFF.